Listed below are T cell receptor beta chains from one sample, sequenced in a study of CD8+ T cells in alopecia areata. Profiling relied on immunoSEQ multiplex PCR, and the TCRdb table lists in-frame clones only, not all of them. Of about 120,000 clones listed, about 50% are singletons. Source: CD4+ T cells sorted from blood, taken at week 4, from a patient treated with tofacitinib. These receptor sequences come from a human donor with alopecia areata. Both conserved end residues are part of each CDR3. Fields, in order: clone size, V gene, J gene, D gene, CDR3 protein, CDR3 DNA. A D gene is named only where the DNA matches it firmly. The listing skips clone size in some rows; elsewhere it reads once, few, many or a size class.

clone size: .
V gene: TRBV6-1
J gene: TRBJ2-7
D gene: .
CDR3 protein: CASSHESGPYEQYF
CDR3 DNA: TGTGCCAGCAGTCACGAATCGGGACCCTACGAGCAGTACTTC

clone size: .
V gene: TRBV5-6
J gene: TRBJ1-5
D gene: .
CDR3 protein: CASSLRDGPQHF
CDR3 DNA: TGTGCCAGCAGCTTAAGGGACGGGCCCCAGCATTTT

clone size: few
V gene: TRBV5-6
J gene: TRBJ1-2
D gene: .
CDR3 protein: CASKTWGTQTQPYGYTF
CDR3 DNA: TGTGCCAGCAAGACTTGGGGGACGCAGACCCAACCCTATGGCTACACCTTC

clone size: .
V gene: TRBV18
J gene: TRBJ2-7
D gene: .
CDR3 protein: CASSPVRGYEQYF
CDR3 DNA: TGTGCCAGCTCACCGGTGCGGGGCTACGAGCAGTACTTC

clone size: few
V gene: TRBV5-6
J gene: TRBJ2-1
D gene: .
CDR3 protein: CASSLGRSEQFF
CDR3 DNA: TGTGCCAGCAGCTTGGGTAGGAGTGAGCAGTTCTTC

clone size: .
V gene: TRBV7-8
J gene: TRBJ2-2
D gene: TRBD1
CDR3 protein: CASSSGTDTGELFF
CDR3 DNA: TGTGCCAGCAGTTCCGGGACAGACACCGGGGAGCTGTTTTTT

clone size: .
V gene: TRBV5-1
J gene: TRBJ2-7
D gene: TRBD1
CDR3 protein: CASSLTGTGKFEQYF
CDR3 DNA: TGCGCCAGCAGCTTGACCGGGACAGGGAAGTTCGAGCAGTACTTC

clone size: .
V gene: TRBV4-1
J gene: TRBJ2-5
D gene: .
CDR3 protein: CASSPQGTETQYF
CDR3 DNA: TGCGCCAGCAGCCCCCAGGGGACGGAGACCCAGTACTTC

clone size: .
V gene: TRBV6-4
J gene: TRBJ2-3
D gene: TRBD1
CDR3 protein: CASSTGDGTDTQYF
CDR3 DNA: TGTGCCAGCAGTACAGGGGATGGGACAGATACGCAGTATTTT

clone size: .
V gene: TRBV6-5
J gene: TRBJ2-7
D gene: TRBD2
CDR3 protein: CASSSFGTSGRDEQYF
CDR3 DNA: TGTGCCAGCAGTTCCTTCGGGACTAGCGGGAGGGACGAGCAGTACTTC

clone size: few
V gene: TRBV2
J gene: TRBJ2-1
D gene: TRBD1
CDR3 protein: CASIDRVGGEQFF
CDR3 DNA: TGTGCCAGCATCGACAGGGTGGGTGGTGAGCAGTTCTTC